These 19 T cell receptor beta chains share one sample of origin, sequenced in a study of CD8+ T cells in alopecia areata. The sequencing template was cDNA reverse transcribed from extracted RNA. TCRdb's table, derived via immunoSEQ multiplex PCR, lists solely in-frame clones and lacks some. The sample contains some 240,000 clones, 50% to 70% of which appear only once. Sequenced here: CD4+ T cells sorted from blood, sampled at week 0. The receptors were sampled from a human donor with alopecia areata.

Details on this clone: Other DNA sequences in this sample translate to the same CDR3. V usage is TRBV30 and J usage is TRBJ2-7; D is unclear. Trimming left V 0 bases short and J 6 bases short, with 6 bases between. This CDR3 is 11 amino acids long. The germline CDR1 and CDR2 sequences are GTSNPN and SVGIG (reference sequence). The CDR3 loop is CAWSVSGEQYF. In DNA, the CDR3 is TGTGCCTGGAGTGTATCGGGCGAGCAGTACTTC.

CDR3 in amino acids: CSVSYGDQPQHF. CDR3 bases: TGCAGCGTTAGTTACGGCGATCAGCCCCAGCATTTT. This sequence joins TRBV29-1 and TRBJ1-5; no clear D. V was cut by 5 bases and J by 5 bases, with 10 bases left in between. Germline CDR1 SQVTM, CDR2 ANQGSEA. The CDR3 is 12 residues long.

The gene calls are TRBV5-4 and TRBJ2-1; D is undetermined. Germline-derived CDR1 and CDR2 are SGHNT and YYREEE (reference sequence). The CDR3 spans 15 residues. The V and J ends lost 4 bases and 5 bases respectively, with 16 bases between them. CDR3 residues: CASSPTTRPDNEQFF. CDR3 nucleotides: TGTGCCAGCAGCCCCACCACCCGACCAGACAATGAGCAGTTCTTC.

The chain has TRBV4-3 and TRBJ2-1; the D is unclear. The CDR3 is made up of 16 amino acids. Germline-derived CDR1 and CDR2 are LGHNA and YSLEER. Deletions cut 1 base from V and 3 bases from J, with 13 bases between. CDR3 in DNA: TGCGCCAGCAGCCAAGTGGACCTTATGATCTACAATGAGCAGTTCTTC. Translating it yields CASSQVDLMIYNEQFF.

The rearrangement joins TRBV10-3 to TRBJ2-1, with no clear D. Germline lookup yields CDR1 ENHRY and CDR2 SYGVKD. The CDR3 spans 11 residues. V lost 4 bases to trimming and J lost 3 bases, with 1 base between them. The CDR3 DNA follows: TGTGCCATCAGTGTCTACAATGAGCAGTTCTTC. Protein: CAISVYNEQFF.

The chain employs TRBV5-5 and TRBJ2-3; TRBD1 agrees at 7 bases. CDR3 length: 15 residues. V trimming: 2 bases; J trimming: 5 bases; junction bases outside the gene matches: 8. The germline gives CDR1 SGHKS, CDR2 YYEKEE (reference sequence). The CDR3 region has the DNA TGTGCCAGCAGCTTTTCAACAGGGGTTGTAGATACGCAGTATTTT. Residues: CASSFSTGVVDTQYF.

The CDR3 DNA follows: TGTGCCAGCAACGGACAGGGCGTATACGAGCAGTACTTC. Protein product: CASNGQGVYEQYF. The chain recombines TRBV2 with TRBJ2-7; 8 bases align to TRBD1. Trimming took 7 bases from V and 4 from J; bases not matched to a gene: 6. The V gene's germline CDR1 is SNHLY and CDR2 FYNNEI. The CDR3 loop spans 13 amino acids.

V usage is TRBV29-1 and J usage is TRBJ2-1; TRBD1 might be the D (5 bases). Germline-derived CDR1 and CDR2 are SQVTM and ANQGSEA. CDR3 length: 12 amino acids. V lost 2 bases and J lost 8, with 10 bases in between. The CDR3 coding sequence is TGCAGCGTTGAATCCAGGGTGGATGAGCAGTTCTTC. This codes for CSVESRVDEQFF.

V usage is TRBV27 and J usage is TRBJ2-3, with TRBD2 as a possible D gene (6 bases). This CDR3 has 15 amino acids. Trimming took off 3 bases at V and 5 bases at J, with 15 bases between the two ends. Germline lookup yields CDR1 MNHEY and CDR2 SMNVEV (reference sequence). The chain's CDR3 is CASSFGGPPGDTQYF. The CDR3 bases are TGTGCCAGCAGTTTCGGGGGACCGCCTGGAGATACGCAGTATTTT.

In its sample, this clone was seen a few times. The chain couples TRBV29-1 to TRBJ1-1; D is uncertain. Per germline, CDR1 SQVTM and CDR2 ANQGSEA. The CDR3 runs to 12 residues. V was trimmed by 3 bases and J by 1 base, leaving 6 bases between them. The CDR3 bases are TGCAGCGTTGACAGAGCGAACACTGAAGCTTTCTTT. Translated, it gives CSVDRANTEAFF.

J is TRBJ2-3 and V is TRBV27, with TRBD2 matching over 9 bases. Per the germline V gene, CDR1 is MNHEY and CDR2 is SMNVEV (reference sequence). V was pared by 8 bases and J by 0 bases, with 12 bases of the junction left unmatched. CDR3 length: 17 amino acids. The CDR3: CASRTYLAGSSTDTQYF. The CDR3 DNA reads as TGTGCCAGCCGCACGTACCTAGCGGGGTCGAGCACAGATACGCAGTATTTT.

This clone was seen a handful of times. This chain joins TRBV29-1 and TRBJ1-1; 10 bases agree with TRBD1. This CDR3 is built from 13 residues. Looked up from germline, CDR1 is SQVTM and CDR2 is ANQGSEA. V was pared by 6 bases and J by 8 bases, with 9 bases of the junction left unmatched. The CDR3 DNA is TGCAGCGTGGTCCCGACGGGACAGGGGGAAGCTTTCTTT. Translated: CSVVPTGQGEAFF.

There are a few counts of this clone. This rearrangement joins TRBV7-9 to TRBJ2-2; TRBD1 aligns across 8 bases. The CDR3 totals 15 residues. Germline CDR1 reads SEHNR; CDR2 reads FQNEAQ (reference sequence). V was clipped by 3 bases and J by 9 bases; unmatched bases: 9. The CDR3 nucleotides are TGTGCCAGCAGCTTTTTACAGGGGGACACTCGGGAGCTGTTTTTT. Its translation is CASSFLQGDTRELFF.

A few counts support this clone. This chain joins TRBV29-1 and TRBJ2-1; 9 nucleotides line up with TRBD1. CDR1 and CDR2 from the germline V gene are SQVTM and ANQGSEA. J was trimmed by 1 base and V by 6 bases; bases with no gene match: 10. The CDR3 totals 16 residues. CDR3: CSVVSRDRESYNEQFF. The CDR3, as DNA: TGCAGCGTCGTGTCCCGGGACAGGGAATCCTACAATGAGCAGTTCTTC.

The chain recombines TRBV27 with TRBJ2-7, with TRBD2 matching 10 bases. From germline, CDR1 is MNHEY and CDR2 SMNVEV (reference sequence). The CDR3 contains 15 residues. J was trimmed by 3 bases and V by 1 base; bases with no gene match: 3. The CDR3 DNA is TGTGCCAGCAGTTTATGGCCTAGCGGGAGCTACGAGCAGTACTTC. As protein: CASSLWPSGSYEQYF.

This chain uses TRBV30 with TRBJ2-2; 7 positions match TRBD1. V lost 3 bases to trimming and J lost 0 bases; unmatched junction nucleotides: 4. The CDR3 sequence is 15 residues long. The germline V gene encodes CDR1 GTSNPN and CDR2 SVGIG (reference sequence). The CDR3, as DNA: TGTGCCTGGAGCAGGGGGATTCCGAACACCGGGGAGCTGTTTTTT. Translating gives CAWSRGIPNTGELFF. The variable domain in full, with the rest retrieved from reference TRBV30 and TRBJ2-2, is SQTIHQWPATLVQPVGSPLSLECTVEGTSNPNLYWYRQAAGRGLQLLFYSVGIGQISSEVPQNLSASRPQDRQFILSSKKLLLSDSGFYLCAWSRGIPNTGELFFGEGSRLTVL.

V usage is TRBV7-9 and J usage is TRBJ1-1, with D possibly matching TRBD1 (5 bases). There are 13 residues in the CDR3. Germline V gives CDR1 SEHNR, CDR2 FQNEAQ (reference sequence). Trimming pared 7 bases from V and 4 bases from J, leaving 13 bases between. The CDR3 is CASIGQGTTEAFF. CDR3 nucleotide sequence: TGTGCCAGCATCGGCCAGGGTACCACTGAAGCTTTCTTT.

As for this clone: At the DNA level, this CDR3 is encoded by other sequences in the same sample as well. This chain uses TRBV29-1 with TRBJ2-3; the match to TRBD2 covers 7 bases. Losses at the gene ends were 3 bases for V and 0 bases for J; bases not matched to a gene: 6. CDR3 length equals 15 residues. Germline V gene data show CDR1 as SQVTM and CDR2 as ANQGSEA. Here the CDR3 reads CSVEGLAESTDTQYF. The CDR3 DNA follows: TGCAGCGTTGAGGGTCTAGCGGAAAGCACAGATACGCAGTATTTT.

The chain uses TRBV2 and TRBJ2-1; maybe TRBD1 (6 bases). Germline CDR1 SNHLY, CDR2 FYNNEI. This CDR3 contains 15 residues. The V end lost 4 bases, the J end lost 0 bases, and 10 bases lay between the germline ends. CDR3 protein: CASSAGGPSYNEQFF. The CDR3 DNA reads TGTGCCAGCAGTGCTGGGGGCCCCTCCTACAATGAGCAGTTCTTC.